This T cell receptor beta chain was identified in a study of OX40 agonist ivuxolimab in advanced cancers. Overall study context: Partial responses were observed in three patients, of whom one had hepatocellular carcinoma and two had cutaneous melanoma.

Clones were sequenced by immunoSEQ multiplex PCR, and TCRdb holds only the in-frame ones, with some missing. This table holds some 35,000 clones, 60% to 80% found once. Study-wide results and caveats: Also present in some nonresponders was a low level of normalized T-cell clonal expansion. More expanded clones were found, on average, in CD8+ than in CD4+ T cells. Relatively little clonal expansion, among the lowest observed, appeared in partial responders at 0.1-3.0 mg/kg.

With respect to this clone: Antigen: not known.

Here the sequenced sample was CD4+ or CD8+ T cells sorted from blood, taken in a trial of the OX40 agonist ivuxolimab. The source of this sequence is an adult with an advanced solid tumor such as melanoma, head and neck, liver or kidney cancer.

The DNA for the CDR3 is TGTGCCAGCAGCCAGGACAGGGCCCTGGGCAATCAGCCCCAGCATTTT. Protein sequence: CASSQDRALGNQPQHF. The rearrangement uses TRBV7-2 and TRBJ1-5; TRBD1 agrees at 8 bases. CDR3 length equals 16 residues. With V trimmed by 5 bases and J by 2 bases, 8 bases remained unmatched. Germline loops: CDR1 SGHTA, CDR2 FQGNSA.